This T cell receptor beta chain was found in a study of cytotoxic CD8 clonotypes in ibrutinib-treated CLL. The wider study: Complete response was seen in 2 patients and partial in about 24; around twelve progressed and 14 stayed remitted after a median about 70 months. Study-wide points: Relative to age-matched healthy donors, clonality at baseline was higher, and it tracked circulating CD8+ T-cell counts. Whereas clonality rose at ibrutinib response, it declined toward baseline at progression.

Concerning this clone: Its antigen remains unknown.

The assay was immunoSEQ multiplex PCR, and TCRdb's table has in-frame clones only and misses some. The table shows approximately 140,000 clones, with approximately 90% occurring only once. Material: PBMCs, obtained after 12 months of ibrutinib treatment. This TCR was recovered from a human donor with chronic lymphocytic leukemia.

The DNA of the CDR3 is TGTGCCAGCAGACTTACAGGGGGCGTCGGGGCCAACGTCCTGACTTTC. Its translation is CASRLTGGVGANVLTF. The genes are TRBV27 and TRBJ2-6, with 9 bases lining up with TRBD1. V dropped 6 bases and J dropped 4; count of bases not matched to a gene: 7. CDR1 MNHEY and CDR2 SMNVEV come from the germline V gene (reference sequence). The CDR3 runs 16 residues. Looking up the rest from reference TRBV27 and TRBJ2-6 gives the full variable domain: EAQVTQNPRYLITVTGKKLTVTCSQNMNHEYMSWYRQDPGLGLRQIYYSMNVEVTDKGDVPEGYKVSRKEKRNFPLILESPSPNQTSLYFCASRLTGGVGANVLTFGAGSRLTVL.